This T cell receptor beta chain was captured by sequencing in a study of blood T cell repertoires in COVID-19. This clone was recorded at least ten times. Assay: immunoSEQ multiplex PCR; the TCRdb copy retains only in-frame clones and omits some. The table includes 39,000 or so clones, roughly 80% detected once. The germline V gene has CDR1 LNHDA and CDR2 SQIVND (reference sequence). V lost 0 bases to trimming and J lost 3 bases, with 12 bases between them. CDR3 size: 15 residues. The material sequenced was peripheral blood. This receptor was identified in a man in his 60s in a cohort sampled during active COVID-19. V and J are TRBV19 and TRBJ2-7; D may be TRBD2 (6 bases). The CDR3 sequence is CASSIDYQRVYEQYF. Here the CDR3 DNA reads TGTGCCAGTAGTATAGATTACCAGCGGGTCTACGAGCAGTACTTC.